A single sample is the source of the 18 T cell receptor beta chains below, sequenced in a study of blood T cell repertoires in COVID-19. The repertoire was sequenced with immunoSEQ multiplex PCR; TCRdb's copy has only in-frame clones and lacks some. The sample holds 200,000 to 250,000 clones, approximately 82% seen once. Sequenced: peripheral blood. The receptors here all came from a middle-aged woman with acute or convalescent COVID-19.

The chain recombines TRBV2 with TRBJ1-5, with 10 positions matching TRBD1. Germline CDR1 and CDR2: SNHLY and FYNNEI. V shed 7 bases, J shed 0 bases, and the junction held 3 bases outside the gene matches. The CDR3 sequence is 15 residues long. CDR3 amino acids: CASTGTGDSNQPQHF. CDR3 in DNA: TGTGCCAGCACCGGGACAGGGGATAGCAATCAGCCCCAGCATTTT.

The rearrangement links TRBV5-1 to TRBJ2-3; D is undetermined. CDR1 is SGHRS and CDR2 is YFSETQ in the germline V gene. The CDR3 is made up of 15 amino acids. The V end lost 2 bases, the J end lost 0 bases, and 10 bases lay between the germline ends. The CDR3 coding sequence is TGCGCCAGCAGCTTAGAAGCAGGTAGCACAGATACGCAGTATTTT. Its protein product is CASSLEAGSTDTQYF.

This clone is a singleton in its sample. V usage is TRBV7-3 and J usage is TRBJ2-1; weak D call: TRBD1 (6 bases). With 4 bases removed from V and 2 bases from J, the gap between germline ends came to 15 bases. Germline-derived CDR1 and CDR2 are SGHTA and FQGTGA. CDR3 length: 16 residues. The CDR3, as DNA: TGTGCCAGCAGCTCAGAGCAAAGGACAGCCTACAATGAGCAGTTCTTC. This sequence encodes CASSSEQRTAYNEQFF. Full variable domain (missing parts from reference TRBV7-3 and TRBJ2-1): GAGVSQTPSNKVTEKGKYVELRCDPISGHTALYWYRQSLGQGPEFLIYFQGTGAADDSGLPNDRFFAVRPEGSVSTLKIQRTERGDSAVYLCASSSEQRTAYNEQFFGPGTRLTVL.

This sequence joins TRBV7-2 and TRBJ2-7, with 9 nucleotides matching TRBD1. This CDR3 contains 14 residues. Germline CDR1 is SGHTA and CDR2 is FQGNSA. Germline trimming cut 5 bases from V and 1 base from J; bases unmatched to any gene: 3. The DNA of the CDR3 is TGTGCCAGCAGCCTCGGGACAGGGTCCTACGAGCAGTACTTC. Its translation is CASSLGTGSYEQYF. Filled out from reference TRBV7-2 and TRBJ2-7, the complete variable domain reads GAGVSQSPSNKVTEKGKDVELRCDPISGHTALYWYRQSLGQGLEFLIYFQGNSAPDKSGLPSDRFSAERTGGSVSTLTIQRTQQEDSAVYLCASSLGTGSYEQYFGPGTRLTVT.

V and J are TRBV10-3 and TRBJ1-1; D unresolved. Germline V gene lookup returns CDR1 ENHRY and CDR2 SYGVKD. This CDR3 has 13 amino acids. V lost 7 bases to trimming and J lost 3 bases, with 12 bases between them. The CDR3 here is CAITLDGDTEAFF. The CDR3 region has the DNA TGTGCCATCACCCTCGACGGGGACACTGAAGCTTTCTTT.

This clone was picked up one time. The CDR3 loop is CASSQDVGSGVTMQYF. For the CDR3, the DNA is TGTGCCAGCAGCCAAGATGTTGGTTCAGGGGTGACAATGCAGTACTTC. The chain uses TRBV14 and TRBJ2-7; the D gene is possibly TRBD1 (6 bases). CDR3 length: 16 residues. V lost 0 bases to trimming and J lost 9 bases, with 21 bases between them. Germline V gene data show CDR1 as SGHDN and CDR2 as FVKESK. Looking up the rest from reference TRBV14 and TRBJ2-7 gives the full variable domain: EAGVTQFPSHSVIEKGQTVTLRCDPISGHDNLYWYRRVMGKEIKFLLHFVKESKQDESGMPNNRFLAERTGGTYSTLKVQPAELEDSGVYFCASSQDVGSGVTMQYFGPGTRLTVT.

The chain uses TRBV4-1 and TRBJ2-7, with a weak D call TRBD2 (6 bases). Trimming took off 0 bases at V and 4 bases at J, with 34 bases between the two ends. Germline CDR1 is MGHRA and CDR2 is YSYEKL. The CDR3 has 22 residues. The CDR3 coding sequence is TGCGCCAGCAGCCAAGAGGTGGCGGGACGCCCCACGATAAGCCTCCCAGGTTACGAGCAGTACTTC. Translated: CASSQEVAGRPTISLPGYEQYF.

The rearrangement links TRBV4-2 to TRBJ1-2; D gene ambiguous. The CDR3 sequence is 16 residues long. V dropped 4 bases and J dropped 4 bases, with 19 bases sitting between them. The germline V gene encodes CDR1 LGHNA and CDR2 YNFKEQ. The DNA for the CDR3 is TGTGCCAGCAGCCGCAGGAGCGGGGAGGATAGCTATGGCTACACCTTC. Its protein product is CASSRRSGEDSYGYTF.

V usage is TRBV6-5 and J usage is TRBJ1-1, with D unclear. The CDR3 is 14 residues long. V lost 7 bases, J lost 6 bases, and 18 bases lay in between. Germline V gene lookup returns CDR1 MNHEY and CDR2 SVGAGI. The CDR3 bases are TGTGCCAGCAAGGGAGGCCTGACCTCATCTGAAGCTTTCTTT. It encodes CASKGGLTSSEAFF.

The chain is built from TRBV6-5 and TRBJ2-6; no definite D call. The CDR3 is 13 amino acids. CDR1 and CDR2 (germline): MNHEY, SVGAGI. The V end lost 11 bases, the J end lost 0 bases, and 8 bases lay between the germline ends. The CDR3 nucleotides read TGTGCCGCGCCCGGCTCTGGGGCCAACGTCCTGACTTTC. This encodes CAAPGSGANVLTF.

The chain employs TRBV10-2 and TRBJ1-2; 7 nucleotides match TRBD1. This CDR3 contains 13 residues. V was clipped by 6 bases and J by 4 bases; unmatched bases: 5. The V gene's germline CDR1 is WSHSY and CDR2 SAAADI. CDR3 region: CASRAGGSYGYTF. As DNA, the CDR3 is TGCGCCAGCAGGGCAGGGGGTAGCTATGGCTACACCTTC.

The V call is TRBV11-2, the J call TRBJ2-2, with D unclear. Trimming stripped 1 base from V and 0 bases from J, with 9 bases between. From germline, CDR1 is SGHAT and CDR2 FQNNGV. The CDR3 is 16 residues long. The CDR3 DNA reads TGTGCCAGCAGCTTAGCTCCGGTTCCGAACACCGGGGAGCTGTTTTTT. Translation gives CASSLAPVPNTGELFF.

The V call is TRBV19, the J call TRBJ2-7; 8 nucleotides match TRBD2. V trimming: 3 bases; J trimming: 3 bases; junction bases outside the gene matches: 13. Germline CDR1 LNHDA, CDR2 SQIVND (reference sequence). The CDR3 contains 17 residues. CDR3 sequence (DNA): TGTGCCAGTAGTATTACTAGCGGAGGGGAAGGGTTCTACGAGCAGTACTTC. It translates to CASSITSGGEGFYEQYF. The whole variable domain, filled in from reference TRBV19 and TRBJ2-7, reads DGGITQSPKYLFRKEGQNVTLSCEQNLNHDAMYWYRQDPGQGLRLIYYSQIVNDFQKGDIAEGYSVSREKKESFPLTVTSAQKNPTAFYLCASSITSGGEGFYEQYFGPGTRLTVT.

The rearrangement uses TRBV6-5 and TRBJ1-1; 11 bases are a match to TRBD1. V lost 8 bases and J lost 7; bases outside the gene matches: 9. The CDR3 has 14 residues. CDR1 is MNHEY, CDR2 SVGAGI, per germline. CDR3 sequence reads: CASARGQGGREAFF. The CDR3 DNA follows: TGTGCCAGCGCCCGGGGACAGGGGGGCCGTGAAGCTTTCTTT.

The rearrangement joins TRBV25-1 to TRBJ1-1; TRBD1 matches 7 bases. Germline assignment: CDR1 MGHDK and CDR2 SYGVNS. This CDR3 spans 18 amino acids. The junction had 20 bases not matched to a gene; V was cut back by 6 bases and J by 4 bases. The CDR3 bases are TGTGCCAGCAGAGCTACCTCCGGACAGGCTAACCCGGGCACTGAAGCTTTCTTT. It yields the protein CASRATSGQANPGTEAFF.

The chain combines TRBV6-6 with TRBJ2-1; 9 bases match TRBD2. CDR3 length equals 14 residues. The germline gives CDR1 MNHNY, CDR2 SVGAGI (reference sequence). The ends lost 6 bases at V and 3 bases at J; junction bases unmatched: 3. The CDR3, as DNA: TGTGCCAGCAGCCCTAGCGGGGACTACAATGAGCAGTTCTTC. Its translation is CASSPSGDYNEQFF.

The CDR3 region is CASSVADNTGELFF. For the CDR3, the DNA is TGCGCCAGCAGCGTAGCAGATAACACCGGGGAGCTGTTTTTT. The genes are TRBV5-1 and TRBJ2-2, with D hard to call. With 4 bases removed from V and 2 bases from J, the gap between germline ends came to 9 bases. The V gene's germline CDR1 is SGHRS and CDR2 YFSETQ. This CDR3 is built from 14 residues.

CDR3 amino acids: CASTFSGGAGTAGELFF. CDR3 bases: TGCGCCAGCACCTTCTCGGGAGGAGCGGGAACAGCCGGGGAGCTGTTTTTT. J is TRBJ2-2 and V is TRBV4-3; 7 bases are shared with TRBD2. J gave up 6 bases and V 7 bases, and 17 bases lay outside the gene matches. The germline gives CDR1 LGHNA, CDR2 YSLEER. There are 17 residues in the CDR3.